The 32 T cell receptor beta chains below all came from one sample that was sequenced in a study of human T cells and chemical hapten exposure (dated by TCRdb to the early 2020s). In light of the paper, this sample's time point label describes: patch test 1, 2 weeks after DPC sensitization. Taken with the paper, the label for treatment or condition translates to: therapeutic diphenylcyclopropenone sensitization with weekly scalp DPC. Library generation was performed with RACE. These reads were obtained on a NextSeq 500. TCRdb reran the public reads through fastp at Q25 and MiXCR, keeping productive beta chains. Rows with a matching CDR3 protein are joined into one entry that keeps the most common DNA and genes. This sample holds under 85,000 distinct CDR3 sequences; over 9% were observed only once. 1.3% to 1.5% of the sample goes to the ten largest clones. Specimen: whole blood, collected in connection with sensitization to the hapten diphenylcyclopropenone (DPC). The receptors originated from a woman between 45 and 60 years old with alopecia areata. Some clones in this sample may be carry-over from other donors' samples.

This chain joins TRBV3-1 and TRBJ2-4; D gene unclear. The CDR3 runs to 14 residues. Trimming cost V 4 bases and J 1 base, with 8 bases left between them. In germline, CDR1 is LGHDT, CDR2 YNNKEL (reference sequence). The CDR3 protein is CASSLQVAKNIQYF. The CDR3, as DNA: TGTGCCAGCAGCCTCCAGGTGGCCAAAAACATTCAGTACTTC.

This clonotype was picked up a small number of times. CDR3 residues: CAISESLAGGLNTGELFF. In DNA form, the CDR3 reads TGTGCCATCAGTGAGTCATTAGCGGGAGGTCTTAACACCGGGGAGCTGTTTTTT. The chain joins TRBV10-3 to TRBJ2-2; 10 bases are a match to TRBD2. J gave up 2 bases and V 0 bases, and 6 bases lay outside the gene matches. The CDR3 totals 18 residues. Germline values: CDR1 ENHRY, CDR2 SYGVKD.

This clonotype was seen a handful of times. The chain combines TRBV7-3 with TRBJ2-3; 7 bases line up with TRBD1. V lost 10 bases to trimming and J lost 1 base; unmatched junction nucleotides: 8. Germline values: CDR1 SGHTA, CDR2 FQGTGA. This CDR3 has 14 amino acids. This chain's CDR3 is CATSRGGGTDTQYF. CDR3 nucleotides: TGTGCCACTTCTAGAGGGGGCGGCACAGATACGCAGTATTTT.

This clonotype was picked up many times. The chain couples TRBV5-1 to TRBJ1-1; D is uncertain. The CDR3 is 14 residues long. V lost 0 bases to trimming and J lost 0 bases, with 6 bases between them. In germline, CDR1 is SGHRS, CDR2 YFSETQ. In nucleotides, the CDR3 is TGCGCCAGCAGCTTGGGGCTGATGAACACTGAAGCTTTCTTT. It encodes CASSLGLMNTEAFF.

This clonotype has a handful of counts. The chain couples TRBV29-1 to TRBJ2-7, with 7 positions matching TRBD2. CDR1 SQVTM and CDR2 ANQGSEA come from the germline V gene. The V segment lost 7 bases and the J segment 2 bases; nucleotides outside the gene matches: 8. The CDR3 is 13 amino acids. CDR3 residues: CSAGAGRTYEQYF. CDR3 DNA sequence: TGCAGCGCAGGAGCGGGACGGACCTACGAGCAGTACTTC.

This sequence joins TRBV10-3 and TRBJ2-4; 10 bases are shared with TRBD1. CDR3 length: 17 amino acids. Unmatched junction bases numbered 4, after V lost 0 bases and J lost 2 bases. In germline, CDR1 is ENHRY, CDR2 SYGVKD. CDR3 bases: TGTGCCATCAGTGAGTCGCAGGGACAGGGGACCAAAAACATTCAGTACTTC. Translating gives CAISESQGQGTKNIQYF.

This sequence joins TRBV6-5 and TRBJ2-1, with D unclear. This CDR3 region has 11 residues. V was shortened by 2 bases and J by 8 bases, with 4 bases between the two germline ends. CDR1 is MNHEY and CDR2 is SVGAGI in the germline V gene. The CDR3 loop reads CASSYGYEQFF. CDR3 DNA sequence: TGTGCCAGCAGTTACGGTTATGAGCAGTTCTTC.

This clonotype has just a few counts. The rearrangement uses TRBV29-1 and TRBJ2-7, with 7 bases that match TRBD2. The germline gives CDR1 SQVTM, CDR2 ANQGSEA. The CDR3 has 15 amino acids. V shed 2 bases, J shed 4 bases, and the junction held 11 bases outside the gene matches. CDR3 bases: TGCAGCGTTGAATGGGCGGGAGAGCGCCGGTACGAGCAGTACTTC. Protein: CSVEWAGERRYEQYF.

This rearrangement joins TRBV7-9 to TRBJ2-1, with 13 bases fitting TRBD2. The germline gives CDR1 SEHNR, CDR2 FQNEAQ (reference sequence). V gave up 3 bases and J gave up 6 bases; unmatched junction bases: 17. The CDR3 sequence is 20 residues long. The CDR3: CASSFWRTSGRASPGNEQFF. CDR3 DNA: TGTGCCAGCAGCTTTTGGAGGACTAGCGGGAGAGCATCTCCGGGCAATGAGCAGTTCTTC.

This chain connects TRBV9 to TRBJ2-2; TRBD2 aligns across 8 bases. The CDR3 has 15 residues. The germline gives CDR1 SGDLS, CDR2 YYNGEE. After removal of 3 bases from V and 3 bases from J, the junction contained 4 bases not matched to a gene. DNA of the CDR3: TGTGCCAGCAGCGCGGGACTAGTACACACCGGGGAGCTGTTTTTT. Translation gives CASSAGLVHTGELFF.

The chain is built from TRBV29-1 and TRBJ2-5, with TRBD2 matching over 7 bases. Trimming at V came to 3 bases and at J to 4 bases, leaving 8 bases not matched to a gene. CDR1 and CDR2 (germline): SQVTM, ANQGSEA. This CDR3 is built from 14 residues. The CDR3 sequence is CSVEETPGGETQYF. The DNA for the CDR3 is TGCAGCGTTGAGGAGACGCCGGGGGGAGAGACCCAGTACTTC.

This clonotype occurred a few times. The junction and the germline gene differ at one end; a read error may be behind it. The rearrangement uses TRBV7-7 and TRBJ2-7, with D uncertain. The CDR3 runs to 14 residues. Germline values: CDR1 SSHAT, CDR2 FNYEAQ (reference sequence). DNA of the CDR3: TGTGCTAGCAGCCCAGCTGACTCAACCTACGAGCAGTACTTC. It yields the protein CASSPADSTYEQYF. The whole variable domain, filled in from reference TRBV7-7 and TRBJ2-7, reads GAGVSQSPRYKVTKRGQDVTLRCDPISSHATLYWYQQALGQGPEFLTYFNYEAQPDKSGLPSDRFSAERPEGSISTLTIQRTEQRDSAMYRCASSPADSTYEQYFGPGTRLTVT.

A few counts support this clonotype. The CDR3: CASSPEGGRAGTGYF. CDR3 coding DNA: TGTGCCAGCAGCCCTGAAGGCGGGAGGGCCGGCACGGGGTATTTT. The rearrangement uses TRBV7-2 and TRBJ2-3, with 9 positions matching TRBD2. V lost 5 bases, J lost 14 bases, and 17 bases stayed unmatched. CDR1 and CDR2 (germline): SGHTA, FQGNSA. This CDR3 spans 15 amino acids.

The V call is TRBV19, the J call TRBJ2-7; D is possibly TRBD1 (6 bases). Germline lookup yields CDR1 LNHDA and CDR2 SQIVND (reference sequence). This CDR3 region has 17 residues. V lost 5 bases and J lost 2, with 22 bases in between. The CDR3 loop reads CASSSPGQPTAPYEQYF. Here the CDR3 DNA reads TGTGCCAGTAGTTCGCCGGGACAACCAACAGCGCCCTACGAGCAGTACTTC.

This clonotype was picked up a small number of times. The chain couples TRBV7-2 to TRBJ1-6, with 9 bases aligning to TRBD1. The V segment lost 2 bases and the J segment 9 bases; nucleotides outside the gene matches: 5. CDR1 and CDR2 from the germline V gene are SGHTA and FQGNSA. The CDR3 spans 15 residues. The CDR3 DNA follows: TGTGCCAGCAGCTTATCCGGGACAGGGACTTCACCCCTCCACTTT. Its translation is CASSLSGTGTSPLHF.

The table lists this clonotype with many counts. The J gene is TRBJ2-3, the V gene TRBV6-5; D gene unclear. The CDR3 is 11 residues long. Germline CDR1 is MNHEY and CDR2 is SVGAGI. Trimming shortened V by 5 bases and J by 6 bases, and 6 bases separated the two germline ends. DNA of the CDR3: TGTGCCAGCAGTGCCGGGGATACGCAGTATTTT. Encoded protein: CASSAGDTQYF.

The table lists this clonotype with a few counts. The V call is TRBV20-1, the J call TRBJ1-3; D ambiguous. This CDR3 region has 14 residues. Germline lookup yields CDR1 DFQATT and CDR2 SNEGSKA (reference sequence). Trimming pared 5 bases from V and 0 bases from J, leaving 11 bases between. This CDR3 reads CSAPWVSSGNTIYF. CDR3 bases: TGCAGTGCTCCTTGGGTCTCCTCTGGAAACACCATATATTTT.

This clonotype was seen many times. V gene TRBV24-1 combines with J gene TRBJ2-4, with 7 bases identical to TRBD1. J lost 8 bases, V lost 7 bases, and 10 bases had no gene match. This CDR3 contains 14 residues. Looked up from germline, CDR1 is KGHDR and CDR2 is SFDVKD. In nucleotides, the CDR3 is TGTGCCACCAGCCCGAAGGACAGGTCGGACATTCAGTACTTC. Residues: CATSPKDRSDIQYF.

The chain uses TRBV11-2 and TRBJ2-1, with TRBD2 as a possible D gene (5 bases). CDR1 and CDR2 (germline): SGHAT, FQNNGV. The CDR3 length is 16 residues. V was shortened by 2 bases and J by 2 bases, with 13 bases between the two germline ends. CDR3 protein: CASSLLRGRTYNEQFF. The CDR3 DNA sequence: TGTGCCAGCAGCTTACTACGGGGAAGGACCTACAATGAGCAGTTCTTC.

V and J are TRBV12-3 or TRBV12-4 and TRBJ2-3; TRBD2 agrees at 7 bases. The CDR3 is made up of 14 amino acids. Unmatched junction bases numbered 9, after V lost 6 bases and J lost 6 bases. The CDR3 DNA sequence: TGTGCCAGCAGAAGTGGACTAGGTCAGGATACGCAGTATTTT. Translation: CASRSGLGQDTQYF.

V gene TRBV11-2 combines with J gene TRBJ1-6, with D perhaps matching TRBD1 (6 bases). V was shortened by 5 bases and J by 0 bases, with 14 bases between the two germline ends. Germline V lookup: CDR1 SGHAT, CDR2 FQNNGV. This CDR3 has 17 amino acids. The CDR3 DNA sequence: TGTGCCAGCAGCCTCACACAGGGAAGCTCCTATAATTCACCCCTCCACTTT. This sequence encodes CASSLTQGSSYNSPLHF.

A remark on this clonotype: This may stem from a read error, because a much larger clone lies one nucleotide away. The chain uses TRBV7-2 and TRBJ1-1; no clear D. Trimming removed 6 bases from V and 1 base from J, with 6 bases in between. CDR3 length: 12 amino acids. CDR1 SGHTA and CDR2 FQGNSA come from the germline V gene. The CDR3: CASSFRNTEAFF. In DNA form, the CDR3 reads TGTGCCAGCAGTTTTAGGAACACTGAAGCTTTCTTT.

The chain has TRBV29-1 and TRBJ1-2, with D unclear. The germline V and J ends were trimmed by 1 base and 2 bases, with 14 bases remaining between them. The germline V gene has CDR1 SQVTM and CDR2 ANQGSEA. The CDR3 loop spans 15 amino acids. This CDR3 is CSVEVAGGRNYGYTF. CDR3 in DNA: TGCAGCGTTGAAGTGGCTGGAGGACGGAACTATGGCTACACCTTC.

The J gene is TRBJ2-2, the V gene TRBV29-1, with TRBD1 matching 8 bases. Germline loops: CDR1 SQVTM, CDR2 ANQGSEA. V gave up 6 bases and J gave up 2 bases; unmatched junction bases: 2. The length of the CDR3 is 13 residues. The CDR3 coding sequence is TGCAGCGTGGACAGGGATAACACCGGGGAGCTGTTTTTT. It encodes CSVDRDNTGELFF.

Here the CDR3 DNA reads TGCGCCAGCAGCTTACAGGGACGGCTAGCGGGGACCGGGGAGCTGTTTTTT. It encodes CASSLQGRLAGTGELFF. The chain combines TRBV5-1 with TRBJ2-2, with 9 bases fitting TRBD2. V lost 2 bases to trimming and J lost 5 bases; unmatched junction nucleotides: 10. The CDR3 has 17 residues. Germline V lookup: CDR1 SGHRS, CDR2 YFSETQ.

By share of the sample, this clonotype is medium-sized. J is TRBJ2-1 and V is TRBV6-6, with D hard to call. Germline-derived CDR1 and CDR2 are MNHNY and SVGAGI (reference sequence). The CDR3 length is 12 residues. V dropped 5 bases and J dropped 4 bases, with 6 bases sitting between them. DNA of the CDR3: TGTGCCAGCAGTCGCCCTTACAATGAGCAGTTCTTC. It translates to CASSRPYNEQFF.

This clonotype was counted a few times. The chain combines TRBV29-1 with TRBJ1-1, with TRBD1 matching over 7 bases. CDR1 is SQVTM and CDR2 is ANQGSEA in the germline V gene. Losses at the gene ends were 6 bases for V and 1 base for J; bases not matched to a gene: 5. This CDR3 has 13 residues. The CDR3 protein is CSVARDRNTEAFF. CDR3 in DNA: TGCAGCGTAGCAAGGGACAGGAACACTGAAGCTTTCTTT.

This clonotype was detected only a few times. The J gene is TRBJ1-5, the V gene TRBV7-2; D may be TRBD1 (6 bases). Deletions cut 5 bases from V and 7 bases from J, with 12 bases between. Looked up from germline, CDR1 is SGHTA and CDR2 is FQGNSA. This CDR3 has 13 residues. CDR3 sequence (DNA): TGTGCCAGCAGCCAACAGGGTGGGCAGCCCCAGCATTTT. Amino acids: CASSQQGGQPQHF.

The chain is built from TRBV10-2 and TRBJ1-1, with a weak D call TRBD1 (6 bases). Per the germline V gene, CDR1 is WSHSY and CDR2 is SAAADI. The CDR3 has 15 amino acids. Trimming pared 2 bases from V and 1 base from J, leaving 11 bases between. The CDR3 DNA follows: TGCGCCAGCAGTGAGACAACAGGGAGGAACACTGAAGCTTTCTTT. It codes for CASSETTGRNTEAFF.

This rearrangement joins TRBV6-2 or TRBV6-3 to TRBJ2-6; unclear D gene. This CDR3 contains 16 residues. Trimming left V 2 bases short and J 2 bases short, with 10 bases between. CDR1 is MNHEY and CDR2 is SVGEGT in the germline V gene. CDR3 nucleotide sequence: TGTGCCAGCAGTTACCCTGAGCCAGCTGGGGCCAACGTCCTGACTTTC. It encodes CASSYPEPAGANVLTF.

This clonotype has just a few counts. The chain has TRBV7-6 and TRBJ1-3; D not resolved. Germline CDR1 is SGHVS and CDR2 is FNYEAQ. The length of the CDR3 is 14 residues. V was cut by 5 bases and J by 0 bases, with 8 bases left in between. The CDR3 DNA is TGTGCCAGCAGCCGGACCTACTCTGGAAACACCATATATTTT. This encodes CASSRTYSGNTIYF.

The chain couples TRBV7-2 to TRBJ1-5; D is uncertain. The CDR3 is 13 amino acids. Trimming pared 6 bases from V and 2 bases from J, leaving 8 bases between. CDR1 and CDR2 (germline): SGHTA, FQGNSA. The CDR3 DNA follows: TGTGCCAGCAGTCGTTGGGGCAATCAGCCCCAGCATTTT. Residues: CASSRWGNQPQHF.